The sequence of this TCR beta chain was determined in a study of blood T cell repertoires in COVID-19. Across the whole study: Acute and convalescent COVID-19 specimens originated in the United States, Italy and Spain. PBMCs, B-cell-depleted T cells, or T cells were the source of the cDNA or gDNA that made up the material.

CDR1 LNHDA and CDR2 SQIVND come from the germline V gene (reference sequence). V lost 5 bases to trimming and J lost 5 bases; unmatched junction nucleotides: 3. The CDR3 spans 13 residues. Source study methods: Nucleated cell counts were estimated from reference gene primer amplification. Assay used: immunoSEQ multiplex PCR; TCRdb lists only in-frame clones, some missing. V, J and clone size are taken as reported in that table, and D and trimming were inferred from the DNA itself. The table records fewer than 55,000 clones, about 88% of them present only once. This clone has just one count. The chain is built from TRBV19 and TRBJ1-5; 7 nucleotides align to TRBD1. The sequencing input was peripheral blood. The TCR comes from a man aged 50 to 60 with acute or convalescent COVID-19. The CDR3 DNA follows: TGTGCCAGTAGTGACACAGGGGATCAGCCCCAGCATTTT. Encoded protein: CASSDTGDQPQHF.